This TCR beta chain was sequenced in a study of beta chain features in type 1 diabetes. Study-level findings and limits: Researchers report that Type 1 diabetes patients had moderately but significantly shorter TCRB CDR3s across all four CD4+ subsets.

The sequenced template was cDNA made from the entire isolated RNA. Profiled with immunoSEQ multiplex PCR; TCRdb holds only in-frame clones, not every one. The repertoire has around 170,000 clones, 9% of them found once; the top ten carry around 0.7%. Of note for this clone: Antigen unknown.

The J segment lost 2 bases and the V segment lost 0 bases, leaving 5 bases of the junction unmatched. From germline, CDR1 is SGHRS and CDR2 YFSETQ. The CDR3 extends over 15 amino acids. The chain recombines TRBV5-1 with TRBJ2-7; 7 bases are shared with TRBD2. The clonotype originates from a woman in her twenties or thirties with type 1 diabetes. Sequenced sample: central memory CD4+ T cells from blood. CDR3 protein: CASSLALAVTYEQYF. Written as DNA, the CDR3 is TGCGCCAGCAGCTTGGCCCTAGCGGTAACCTACGAGCAGTACTTC. Together with reference TRBV5-1 and TRBJ2-7, the CDR3 gives the full variable domain: KAGVTQTPRYLIKTRGQQVTLSCSPISGHRSVSWYQQTPGQGLQFLFEYFSETQRNKGNFPGRFSGRQFSNSRSEMNVSTLELGDSALYLCASSLALAVTYEQYFGPGTRLTVT.